The 11 T cell receptor beta chains reported below all come from one sample, sequenced in a study of lymphopenia after photon versus proton radiotherapy. Assay used: immunoSEQ multiplex PCR; TCRdb lists only in-frame clones, some missing. The sample lists 55,000 to 70,000 clones, around 88% occurring once. The sequencing used peripheral blood, collected from a patient treated with photon-based radiotherapy. The receptor set was obtained from a man between 35 and 55 years old with gastric cancer.

The rearrangement joins TRBV2 to TRBJ1-2; tentative D call: TRBD1 (6 bases). CDR1 is SNHLY and CDR2 is FYNNEI in the germline V gene. The V end was cut by 6 bases, the J end by 4 bases, with 21 bases between. The CDR3 contains 16 residues. CDR3 nucleotide sequence: TGTGCCAGCAGCGCCGAACAGGGAGTTTATCTCTATGGCTACACCTTC. This sequence encodes CASSAEQGVYLYGYTF.

The chain employs TRBV5-1 and TRBJ1-6, with D possibly being TRBD1 (6 bases). The CDR3 sequence is 16 residues long. V lost 0 bases and J 10 bases, leaving 17 bases between the germline ends. The germline V gene encodes CDR1 SGHRS and CDR2 YFSETQ. The CDR3 bases are TGCGCCAGCAGCTTGGAAACAGGGCGCCCGGGATCACCCCTCCACTTT. Translation gives CASSLETGRPGSPLHF. Variable domain in full (rest from reference TRBV5-1 and TRBJ1-6): KAGVTQTPRYLIKTRGQQVTLSCSPISGHRSVSWYQQTPGQGLQFLFEYFSETQRNKGNFPGRFSGRQFSNSRSEMNVSTLELGDSALYLCASSLETGRPGSPLHFGNGTRLTVT.

This chain uses TRBV5-6 with TRBJ1-3; D gene ambiguous. V lost 1 base and J lost 0, with 8 bases in between. This CDR3 comprises 15 residues. Germline V gene lookup returns CDR1 SGHDT and CDR2 YYEEEE. In DNA form, the CDR3 reads TGTGCCAGCAGCTTGTTGGTCAACTCTGGAAACACCATATATTTT. Protein product: CASSLLVNSGNTIYF.

CDR3 protein: CASSLTSGWGETQYF. As DNA, the CDR3 is TGTGCCAGCAGTTTGACTAGCGGGTGGGGGGAGACCCAGTACTTC. The rearrangement links TRBV27 to TRBJ2-5, with TRBD2 matching 10 bases. After removal of 3 bases from V and 5 bases from J, the junction contained 6 bases not matched to a gene. Germline V gene sequence: CDR1 MNHEY, CDR2 SMNVEV (reference sequence). The CDR3 extends over 15 amino acids.

This rearrangement joins TRBV12-5 to TRBJ1-2, with 8 bases lining up with TRBD1. V lost 6 bases to trimming and J lost 0 bases; unmatched junction nucleotides: 6. This CDR3 spans 15 amino acids. Germline-derived CDR1 and CDR2 are LGHNT and FRNRAP. CDR3 in DNA: TGTGCTAGTGGCCCCTGGACAGGGACTAACTATGGCTACACCTTC. As protein: CASGPWTGTNYGYTF.

CDR3 sequence: CSVEDKGGLYEQYF. In DNA form, the CDR3 reads TGCAGCGTTGAAGATAAAGGGGGACTCTACGAGCAGTACTTC. The rearrangement links TRBV29-1 to TRBJ2-7; perhaps D is TRBD1 or TRBD2 (6 bases each). V was trimmed by 0 bases and J by 3 bases, leaving 12 bases between them. Germline assignment: CDR1 SQVTM and CDR2 ANQGSEA. CDR3 size: 14 residues.

The CDR3 bases are TGTGCCACGTCGCCCGGGGACAGTTGGGTCGCTTTCTCTGGGGCCAACGTCCTGACTTTC. Its translation: CATSPGDSWVAFSGANVLTF. This sequence joins TRBV19 and TRBJ2-6; 7 nucleotides align to TRBD1. CDR3 length: 20 residues. Germline lookup yields CDR1 LNHDA and CDR2 SQIVND (reference sequence). With 10 bases clipped from V and 0 bases from J, the junction kept 21 bases outside the gene matches.

CDR3 amino acids: CASSGLGGTDTQYF. Here the CDR3 DNA reads TGTGCCAGCAGCGGCCTTGGGGGCACAGATACGCAGTATTTT. This chain connects TRBV27 to TRBJ2-3; no firm D call. Per the germline V gene, CDR1 is MNHEY and CDR2 is SMNVEV (reference sequence). This CDR3 contains 14 residues. Trimming cost V 6 bases and J 1 base, with 11 bases left between them.

This sequence joins TRBV7-2 and TRBJ2-1; TRBD2 agrees at 11 bases. The ends lost 0 bases at V and 9 bases at J; junction bases unmatched: 4. This CDR3 spans 15 amino acids. Germline CDR1 is SGHTA and CDR2 is FQGNSA. This CDR3 is CASSLALAGESEQFF. The CDR3 DNA follows: TGTGCCAGCAGCTTAGCACTAGCGGGGGAGAGTGAGCAGTTCTTC.

The rearrangement joins TRBV7-2 to TRBJ2-7; D not resolved. CDR1 is SGHTA and CDR2 is FQGNSA in the germline V gene. V gave up 3 bases and J gave up 6 bases, with 15 bases separating them. CDR3 size: 14 residues. CDR3 region: CASSLFGVPGEQYF. DNA of the CDR3: TGTGCCAGCAGCTTGTTTGGGGTGCCGGGCGAGCAGTACTTC.

The chain joins TRBV11-2 to TRBJ2-7; D might be TRBD1 or TRBD2, each matching 5 bases. The germline CDR1 and CDR2 sequences are SGHAT and FQNNGV. Trimming removed 5 bases at V and 3 bases at J, with 11 bases between. The CDR3 spans 13 residues. CDR3 bases: TGTGCCAGCAGCGGGGACGGTTACTACGAGCAGTACTTC. Translation gives CASSGDGYYEQYF.